Below, 2 T cell receptor beta chains from the same sample are listed, as sequenced in a study of identical twins. TCRdb re-derived calls from the 5' RACE reads in MiXCR, one entry per CDR3 protein. Here the sample spans approximately 260,000 distinct CDR3 sequences, 11% to 15% being singletons. The specimen sequenced was memory (CD45RO+) T cells sorted from blood. The receptor set was obtained from a young woman in good health.

The chain's CDR3 is CASESGSVRTDTQYF. The CDR3 DNA is TGCGCCAGCGAAAGCGGGAGTGTCAGGACAGATACGCAGTATTTT. This chain connects TRBV5-1 to TRBJ2-3; 8 nucleotides line up with TRBD2. CDR3 length equals 15 residues. The germline V gene has CDR1 SGHRS and CDR2 YFSETQ. With 7 bases clipped from V and 3 bases from J, the junction kept 10 bases outside the gene matches.

This clonotype was seen at least ten times. The genes are TRBV12-3 or TRBV12-4 and TRBJ1-2, with D hard to call. V shed 6 bases and J shed 0 bases, with 11 bases lying between them. The CDR3 length is 14 residues. The CDR3 here is CASSNSRSNYGYTF. The CDR3 DNA reads TGTGCCAGCAGCAACTCGCGGTCTAACTATGGCTACACCTTC.